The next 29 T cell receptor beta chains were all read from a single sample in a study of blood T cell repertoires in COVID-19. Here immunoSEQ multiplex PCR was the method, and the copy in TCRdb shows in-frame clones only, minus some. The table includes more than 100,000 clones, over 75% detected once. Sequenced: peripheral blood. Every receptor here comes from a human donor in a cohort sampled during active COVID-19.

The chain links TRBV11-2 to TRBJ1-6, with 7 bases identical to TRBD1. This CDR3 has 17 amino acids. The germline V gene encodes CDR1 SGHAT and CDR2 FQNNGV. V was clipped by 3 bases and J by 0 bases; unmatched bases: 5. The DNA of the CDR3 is TGTGCCAGCAGCTTGCGGGACAGCAACTCCTATAATTCACCCCTCCACTTT. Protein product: CASSLRDSNSYNSPLHF.

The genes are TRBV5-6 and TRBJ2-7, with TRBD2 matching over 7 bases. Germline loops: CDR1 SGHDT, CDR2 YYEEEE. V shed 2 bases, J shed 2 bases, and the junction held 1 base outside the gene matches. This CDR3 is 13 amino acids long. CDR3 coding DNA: TGTGCCAGCAGCTTTGGACTAGCCTACGAGCAGTACTTC. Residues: CASSFGLAYEQYF.

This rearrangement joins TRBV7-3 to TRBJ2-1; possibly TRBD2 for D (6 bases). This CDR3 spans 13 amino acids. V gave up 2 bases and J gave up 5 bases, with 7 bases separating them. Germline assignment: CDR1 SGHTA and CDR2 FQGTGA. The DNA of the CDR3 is TGTGCCAGCAGCTTATGGGGGGACAATGAGCAGTTCTTC. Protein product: CASSLWGDNEQFF.

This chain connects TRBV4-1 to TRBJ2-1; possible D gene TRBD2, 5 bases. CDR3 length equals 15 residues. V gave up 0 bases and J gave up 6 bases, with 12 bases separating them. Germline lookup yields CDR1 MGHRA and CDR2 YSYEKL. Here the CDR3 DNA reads TGCGCCAGCAGCCAAGACTCTAGGCGGGTCAATGAGCAGTTCTTC. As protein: CASSQDSRRVNEQFF.

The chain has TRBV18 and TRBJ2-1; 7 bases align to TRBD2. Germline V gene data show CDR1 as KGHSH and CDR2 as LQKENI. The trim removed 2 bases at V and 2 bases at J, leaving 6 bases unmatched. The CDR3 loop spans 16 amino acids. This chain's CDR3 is CASSPNGRQPYNEQFF. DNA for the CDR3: TGTGCCAGCTCACCAAACGGGAGGCAACCCTACAATGAGCAGTTCTTC.

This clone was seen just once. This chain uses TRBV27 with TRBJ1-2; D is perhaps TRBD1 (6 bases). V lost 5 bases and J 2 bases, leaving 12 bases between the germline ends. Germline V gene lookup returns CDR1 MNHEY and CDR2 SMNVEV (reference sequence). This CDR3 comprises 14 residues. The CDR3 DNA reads TGTGCCAGCAGTCTGACAGGCGTGAACTATGGCTACACCTTC. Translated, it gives CASSLTGVNYGYTF.

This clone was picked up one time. This CDR3 reads CATLRTGEITQYF. CDR3 DNA sequence: TGTGCCACCTTGAGAACAGGGGAAATTACGCAGTATTTT. V and J are TRBV19 and TRBJ2-3; 7 nucleotides match TRBD1. In germline, CDR1 is LNHDA, CDR2 SQIVND (reference sequence). Trimming at V came to 10 bases and at J to 8 bases, leaving 12 bases not matched to a gene. This CDR3 has 13 residues.

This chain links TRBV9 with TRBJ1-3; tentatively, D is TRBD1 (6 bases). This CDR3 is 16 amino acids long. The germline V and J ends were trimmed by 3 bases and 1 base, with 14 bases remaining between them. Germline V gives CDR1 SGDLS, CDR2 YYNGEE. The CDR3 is CASSAPDSKSGNTIYF. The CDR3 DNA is TGTGCCAGCAGCGCCCCGGACAGCAAGTCTGGAAACACCATATATTTT.

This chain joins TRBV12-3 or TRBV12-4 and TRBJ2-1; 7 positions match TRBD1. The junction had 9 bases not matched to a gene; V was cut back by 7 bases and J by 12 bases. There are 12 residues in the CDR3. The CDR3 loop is CASNLRQGGQFF. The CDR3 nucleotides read TGTGCCAGCAACCTTCGACAGGGTGGGCAGTTCTTC.

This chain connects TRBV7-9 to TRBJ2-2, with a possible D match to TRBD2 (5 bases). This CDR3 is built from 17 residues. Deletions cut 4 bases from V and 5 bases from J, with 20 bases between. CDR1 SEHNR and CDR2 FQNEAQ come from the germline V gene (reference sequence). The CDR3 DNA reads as TGTGCCAGCAGCTGGCGTTCCGCGGGCCAAGATACCGGGGAGCTGTTTTTT. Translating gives CASSWRSAGQDTGELFF.

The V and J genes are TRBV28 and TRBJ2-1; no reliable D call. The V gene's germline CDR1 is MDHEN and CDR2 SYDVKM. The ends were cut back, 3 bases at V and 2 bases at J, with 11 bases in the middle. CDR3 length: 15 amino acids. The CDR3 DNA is TGTGCCAGCAGTTTCGTTGGTGAGGCCTACAATGAGCAGTTCTTC. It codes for CASSFVGEAYNEQFF.

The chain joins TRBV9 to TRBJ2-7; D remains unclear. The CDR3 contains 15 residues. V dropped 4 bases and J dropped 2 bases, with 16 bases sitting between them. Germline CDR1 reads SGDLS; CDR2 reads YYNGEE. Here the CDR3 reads CASSPSGSATYEQYF. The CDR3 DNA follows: TGTGCCAGCAGCCCAAGTGGTAGTGCAACCTACGAGCAGTACTTC.

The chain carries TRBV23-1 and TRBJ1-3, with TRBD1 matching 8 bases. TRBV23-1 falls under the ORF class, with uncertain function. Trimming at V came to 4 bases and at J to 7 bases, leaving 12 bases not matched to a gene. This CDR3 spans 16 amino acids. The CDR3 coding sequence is TGCGCCAGCAGTCGACAGGGGAAATGGGCCACCAACACCATATATTTT. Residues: CASSRQGKWATNTIYF.

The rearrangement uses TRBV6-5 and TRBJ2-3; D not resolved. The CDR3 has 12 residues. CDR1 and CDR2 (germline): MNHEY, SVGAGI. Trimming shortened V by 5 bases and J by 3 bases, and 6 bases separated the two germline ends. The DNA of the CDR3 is TGTGCCAGCAGTACTCGGACAGATACGCAGTATTTT. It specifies CASSTRTDTQYF.

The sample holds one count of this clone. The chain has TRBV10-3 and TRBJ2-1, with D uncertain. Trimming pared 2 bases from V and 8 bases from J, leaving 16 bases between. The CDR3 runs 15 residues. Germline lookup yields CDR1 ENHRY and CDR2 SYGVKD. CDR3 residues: CAISELVLDFDEQFF. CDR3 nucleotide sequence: TGTGCCATCAGTGAGCTAGTCCTGGATTTCGATGAGCAGTTCTTC.

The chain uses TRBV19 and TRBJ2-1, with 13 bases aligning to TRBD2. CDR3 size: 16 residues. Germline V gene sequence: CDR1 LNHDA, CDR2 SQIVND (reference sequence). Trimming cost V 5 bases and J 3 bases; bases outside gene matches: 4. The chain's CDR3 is CASSGRLAGGYNEQFF. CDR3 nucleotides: TGTGCCAGTAGTGGAAGACTAGCGGGAGGCTACAATGAGCAGTTCTTC.

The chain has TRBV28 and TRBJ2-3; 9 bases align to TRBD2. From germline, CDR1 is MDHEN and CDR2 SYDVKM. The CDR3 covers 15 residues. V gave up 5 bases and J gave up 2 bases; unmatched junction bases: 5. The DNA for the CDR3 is TGTGCCAGCAGTATAGGCGGGAGGGCCACAGATACGCAGTATTTT. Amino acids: CASSIGGRATDTQYF.

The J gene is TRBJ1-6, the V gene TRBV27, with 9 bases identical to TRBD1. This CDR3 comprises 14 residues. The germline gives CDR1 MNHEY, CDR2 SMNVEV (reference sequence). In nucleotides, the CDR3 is TGTGCTACGGGACAGGGATCCTATAATTCACCCCTCCACTTT. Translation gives CATGQGSYNSPLHF.

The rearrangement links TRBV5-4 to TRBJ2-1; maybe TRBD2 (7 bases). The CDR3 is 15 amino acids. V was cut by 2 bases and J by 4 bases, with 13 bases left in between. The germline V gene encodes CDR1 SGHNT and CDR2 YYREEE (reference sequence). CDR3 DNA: TGTGCCAGCAGCTTTTGGGGGGGGGCTTACAATGAGCAGTTCTTC. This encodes CASSFWGGAYNEQFF.

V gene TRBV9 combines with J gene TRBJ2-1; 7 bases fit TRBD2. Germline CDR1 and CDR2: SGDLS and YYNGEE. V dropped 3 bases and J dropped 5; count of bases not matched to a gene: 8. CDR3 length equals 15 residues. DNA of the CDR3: TGTGCCAGCAGCGCTGGGGGGGGTGGTAACAATGAGCAGTTCTTC. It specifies CASSAGGGGNNEQFF.

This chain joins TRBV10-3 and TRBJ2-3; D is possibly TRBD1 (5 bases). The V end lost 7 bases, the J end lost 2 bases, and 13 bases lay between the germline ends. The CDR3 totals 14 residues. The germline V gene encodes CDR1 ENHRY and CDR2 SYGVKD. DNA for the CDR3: TGTGCCATCAAGTATCGCAGGGCCACAGATACGCAGTATTTT. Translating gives CAIKYRRATDTQYF.

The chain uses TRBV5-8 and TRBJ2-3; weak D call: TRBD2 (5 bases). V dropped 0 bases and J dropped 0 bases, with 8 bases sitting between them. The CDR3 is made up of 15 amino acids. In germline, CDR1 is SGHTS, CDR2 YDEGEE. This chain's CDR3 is CASSLVGESTDTQYF. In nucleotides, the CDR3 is TGTGCCAGCAGCTTGGTCGGGGAAAGCACAGATACGCAGTATTTT.

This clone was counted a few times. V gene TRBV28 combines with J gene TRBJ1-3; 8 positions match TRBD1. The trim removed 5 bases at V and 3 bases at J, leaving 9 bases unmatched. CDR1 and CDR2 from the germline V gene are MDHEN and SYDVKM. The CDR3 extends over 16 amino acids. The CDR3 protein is CASSLGQGGFGNTIYF. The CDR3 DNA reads TGTGCCAGCAGTCTCGGACAGGGAGGATTTGGAAACACCATATATTTT.

Here the CDR3 reads CATTPPGKPYEQYF. The CDR3 DNA sequence: TGTGCCACTACCCCCCCGGGGAAGCCGTACGAGCAGTACTTC. V gene TRBV2 combines with J gene TRBJ2-7; possibly TRBD2 for D (5 bases). CDR1 is SNHLY and CDR2 is FYNNEI in the germline V gene. The CDR3 loop spans 14 amino acids. With 10 bases removed from V and 4 bases from J, the gap between germline ends came to 20 bases.

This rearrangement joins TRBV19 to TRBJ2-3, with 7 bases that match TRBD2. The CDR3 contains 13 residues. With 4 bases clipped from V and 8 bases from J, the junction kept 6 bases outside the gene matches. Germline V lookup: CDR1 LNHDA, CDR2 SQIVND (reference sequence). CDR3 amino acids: CASSTGGTSTQYF. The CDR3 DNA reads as TGTGCCAGTAGTACCGGGGGGACGAGTACGCAGTATTTT.

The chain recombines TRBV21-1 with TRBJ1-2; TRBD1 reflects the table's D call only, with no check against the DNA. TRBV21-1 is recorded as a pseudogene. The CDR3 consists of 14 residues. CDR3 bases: TGTGCCAGCAGCAAGGGACAGGGGAACGATGGCTACACCTTC. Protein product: CASSKGQGNDGYTF.

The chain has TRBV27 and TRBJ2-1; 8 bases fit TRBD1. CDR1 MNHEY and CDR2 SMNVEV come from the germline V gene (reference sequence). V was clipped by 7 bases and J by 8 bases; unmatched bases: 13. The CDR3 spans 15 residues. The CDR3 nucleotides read TGTGCCAGCACCGCAGGACAGGGTTTTTTCGATGAGCAGTTCTTC. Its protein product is CASTAGQGFFDEQFF.

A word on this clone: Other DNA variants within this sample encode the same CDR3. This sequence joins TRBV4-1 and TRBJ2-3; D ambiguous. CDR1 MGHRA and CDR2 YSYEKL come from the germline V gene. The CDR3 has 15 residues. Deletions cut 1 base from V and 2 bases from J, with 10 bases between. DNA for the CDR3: TGCGCCAGCAGCCAAGTATTAGCATACACAGATACGCAGTATTTT. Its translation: CASSQVLAYTDTQYF.

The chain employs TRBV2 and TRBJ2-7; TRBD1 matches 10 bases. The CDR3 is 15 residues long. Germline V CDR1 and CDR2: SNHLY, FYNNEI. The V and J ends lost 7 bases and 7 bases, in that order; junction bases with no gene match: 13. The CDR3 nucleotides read TGTGCCAGCAAGCCGGGACAGGGGACTCCTACTGAGCAGTACTTC. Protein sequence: CASKPGQGTPTEQYF.